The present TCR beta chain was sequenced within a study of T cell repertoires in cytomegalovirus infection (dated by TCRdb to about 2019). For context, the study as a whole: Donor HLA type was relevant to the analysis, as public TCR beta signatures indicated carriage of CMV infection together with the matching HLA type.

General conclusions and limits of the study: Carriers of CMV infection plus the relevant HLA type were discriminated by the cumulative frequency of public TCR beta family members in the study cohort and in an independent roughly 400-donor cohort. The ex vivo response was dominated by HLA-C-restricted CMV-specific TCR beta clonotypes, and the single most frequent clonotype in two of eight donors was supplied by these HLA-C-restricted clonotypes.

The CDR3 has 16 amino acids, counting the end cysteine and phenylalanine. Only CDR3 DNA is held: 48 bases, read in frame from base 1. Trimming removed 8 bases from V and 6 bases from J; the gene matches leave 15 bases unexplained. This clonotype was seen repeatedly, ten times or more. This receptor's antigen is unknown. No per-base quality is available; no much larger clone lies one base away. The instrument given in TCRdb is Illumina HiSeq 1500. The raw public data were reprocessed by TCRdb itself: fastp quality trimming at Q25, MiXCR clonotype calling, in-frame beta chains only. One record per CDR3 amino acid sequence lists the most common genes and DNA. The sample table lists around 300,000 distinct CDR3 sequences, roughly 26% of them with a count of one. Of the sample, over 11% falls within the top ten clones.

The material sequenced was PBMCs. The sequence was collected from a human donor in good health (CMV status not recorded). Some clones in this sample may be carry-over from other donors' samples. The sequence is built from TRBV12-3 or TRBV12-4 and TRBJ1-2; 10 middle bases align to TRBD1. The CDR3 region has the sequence CASSARVMGTGDGYTF. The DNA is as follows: TGTGCCAGCTCCGCCCGAGTAATGGGGACAGGGGATGGCTACACCTTC.